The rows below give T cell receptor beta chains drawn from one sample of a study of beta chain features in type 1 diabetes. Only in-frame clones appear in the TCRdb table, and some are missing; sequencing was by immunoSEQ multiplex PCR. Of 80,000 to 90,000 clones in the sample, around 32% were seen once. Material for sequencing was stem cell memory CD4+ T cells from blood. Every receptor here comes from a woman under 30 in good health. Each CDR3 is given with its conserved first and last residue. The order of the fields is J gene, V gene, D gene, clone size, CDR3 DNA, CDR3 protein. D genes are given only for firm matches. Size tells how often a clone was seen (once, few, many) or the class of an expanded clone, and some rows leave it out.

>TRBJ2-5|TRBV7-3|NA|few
TGTGCCAGCAGCAACACAGGGCCTGGGGAGACCCAGTACTTC
CASSNTGPGETQYF
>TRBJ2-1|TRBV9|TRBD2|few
TGTGCCAGCAGCGACCGACTAGCGGGATTGAGCTCCTACAATGAGCAGTTCTTC
CASSDRLAGLSSYNEQFF
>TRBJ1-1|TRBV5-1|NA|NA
TGCGCCAGCAGCTTGGGTTGGGAGGAAGCTTTCTTT
CASSLGWEEAFF
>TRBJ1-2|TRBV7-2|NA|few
TGTGCCAGCAGCTTACCCGGGAAGGGTTATGGCTACACCTTC
CASSLPGKGYGYTF
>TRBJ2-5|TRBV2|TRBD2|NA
TGTGCCGCAGGCTCCTGGGGGGGGGAGACCCAGTACTTC
CAAGSWGGETQYF
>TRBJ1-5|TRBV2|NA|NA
TGTGCCAGCACAACAACAGGGAGTCAGCCCCAGCATTTT
CASTTTGSQPQHF
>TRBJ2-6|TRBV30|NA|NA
TGTGCCTGGAGCGTCTCTGGGGCCAACGTCCTGACTTTC
CAWSVSGANVLTF
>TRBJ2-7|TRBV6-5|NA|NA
TGTGCCAGCAGCCCTTTCGGACAAGCCTACGAGCAGTACTTC
CASSPFGQAYEQYF
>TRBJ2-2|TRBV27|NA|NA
TGTGCCAAAAAAGTCCACAGAGTTGACCGGGAGCTGTTTTTT
CAKKVHRVDRELFF
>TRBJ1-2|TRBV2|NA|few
TGTGCCAGCAGTGGGTCAGCGGGGGGTGGCTACACCTTC
CASSGSAGGGYTF
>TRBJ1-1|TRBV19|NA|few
TGTGCCAGTAGTAGCTCAGGGAACACTGAAGCTTTCTTT
CASSSSGNTEAFF
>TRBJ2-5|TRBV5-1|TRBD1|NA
TGCGCCAGCAGCACGGACAGGGCGGGAGAGACCCAGTACTTC
CASSTDRAGETQYF
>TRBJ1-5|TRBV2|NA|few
TGTGCCAGCAGTGATCAGGGGCTGAGCAATCAGCCCCAGCATTTT
CASSDQGLSNQPQHF
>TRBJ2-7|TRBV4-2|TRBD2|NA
TGTGCCAGCAGCCAAGAAGCGGGGGGTCTCGGGGAGCAGTACTTC
CASSQEAGGLGEQYF
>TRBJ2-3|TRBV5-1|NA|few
TGCGCCAGCAGCCCCAGACTCACCACAGATACGCAGTATTTT
CASSPRLTTDTQYF
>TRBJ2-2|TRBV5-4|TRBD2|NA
TGTGCCAGCAGCTTGCCACTAGCGGGAGGTACCGGGGAGCTGTTTTTT
CASSLPLAGGTGELFF
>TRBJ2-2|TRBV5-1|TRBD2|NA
TGCGCCAGCAGCTTGAGCGGGAGCCCTACCGGGGAGCTGTTTTTT
CASSLSGSPTGELFF
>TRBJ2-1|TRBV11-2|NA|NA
TGTGCCAGCAGCTCCGGACAGAGCTCCTACAATGAGCAGTTCTTC
CASSSGQSSYNEQFF
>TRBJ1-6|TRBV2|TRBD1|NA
TGTGCCAGCAGGCAGGGGGTCAGCTCCTATAATTCACCCCTCCACTTT
CASRQGVSSYNSPLHF
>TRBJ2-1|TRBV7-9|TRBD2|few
TGTGCCAGCAGCCCCCCGCTGCTAGCGGGAGGGAGTGAGCAGTTCTTC
CASSPPLLAGGSEQFF
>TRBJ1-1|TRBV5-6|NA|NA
TGTGCCAGCAGCTTGGACGGGGAGAACACTGAAGCTTTCTTT
CASSLDGENTEAFF
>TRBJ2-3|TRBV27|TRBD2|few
TGTGCCAGCCTTGAGGTTAGCGGGAGAGGTAGGCAGTATTTT
CASLEVSGRGRQYF
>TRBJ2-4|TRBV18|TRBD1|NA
TGTGCCAGCTCACCAGACAGGGGGCAGGACATTCAGTACTTC
CASSPDRGQDIQYF
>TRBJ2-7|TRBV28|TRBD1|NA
TGTGCCAGCAGATTACTCGGACAGGGGAAATACGAGCAGTACTTC
CASRLLGQGKYEQYF
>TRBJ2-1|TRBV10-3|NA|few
TGTGCCATCAGTGAGTCGGTCGGGGGAACTGCAAAGGATGAGCAGTTCTTC
CAISESVGGTAKDEQFF
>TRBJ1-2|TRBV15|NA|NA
TGTGCCACCAGCCGACAGCAAAACTATGGCTACACCTTC
CATSRQQNYGYTF
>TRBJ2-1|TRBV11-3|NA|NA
TGTGCCAGCAGCTTGGGAGACGGTGACAATCAGGAGCAGTTCTTC
CASSLGDGDNQEQFF
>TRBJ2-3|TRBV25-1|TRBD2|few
TGTGCCAGCGGGGGGACTAGCGGGCCCAGCACAGATACGCAGTATTTT
CASGGTSGPSTDTQYF
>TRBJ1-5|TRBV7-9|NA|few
TGTGCCAGCAGCTTACCAGGGGATCAGCCCCAGCATTTT
CASSLPGDQPQHF
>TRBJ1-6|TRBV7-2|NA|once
TGTGCCAGCAGCTTAGTTACAGGATTAAATTCACCCCTCCACTTT
CASSLVTGLNSPLHF
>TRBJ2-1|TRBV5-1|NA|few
TGCGCCAGCAGCTTGTATGATGAGCAGTTCTTC
CASSLYDEQFF
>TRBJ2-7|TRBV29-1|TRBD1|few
TGCAGCGTTTTTAAAAGGGACAGCTACGAGCAGTACTTC
CSVFKRDSYEQYF
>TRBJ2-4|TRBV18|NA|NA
TGTGCCAGCTCACCACCGAATGGCAGGACCAAAAACATTCAGTACTTC
CASSPPNGRTKNIQYF
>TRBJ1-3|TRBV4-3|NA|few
TGCGCCAGCAGCCAAGAACGGAGGGACCGTCGTGGCACCATATATTTT
CASSQERRDRRGTIYF
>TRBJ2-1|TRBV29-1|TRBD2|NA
TGCAGCGTGAGACTAGCGGGGGCCTCCGGCTCCTACAATGAGCAGTTCTTC
CSVRLAGASGSYNEQFF
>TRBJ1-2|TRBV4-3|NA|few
TGCGCCAGCAGCCAAGCCGGTTATGGCTACACCTTC
CASSQAGYGYTF
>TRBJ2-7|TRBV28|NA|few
TGTGCCAGCAGTCCGCCCAGGAGGTACGAGCAGTACTTC
CASSPPRRYEQYF